The next 21 T cell receptor beta chains were all read from a single sample in a study of blood T cell repertoires in COVID-19. Generated by immunoSEQ multiplex PCR, the TCRdb table keeps only in-frame clones and is missing some. The table records about 140,000 clones, over 60% of them present only once. Input material: peripheral blood. All receptors derive from a woman in her fifties or sixties with active or convalescent COVID-19.

The gene calls are TRBV27 and TRBJ1-6, with 9 bases lining up with TRBD1. The CDR3 has 13 amino acids. CDR1 and CDR2 (germline): MNHEY, SMNVEV (reference sequence). With 5 bases clipped from V and 11 bases from J, the junction kept 4 bases outside the gene matches. CDR3 in amino acids: CASSGGDRAPLHF. CDR3 bases: TGTGCCAGCAGTGGGGGGGACAGGGCACCCCTCCACTTT.

The rearrangement uses TRBV2 and TRBJ2-7; 7 positions agree with TRBD2. The CDR3 runs 15 residues. The germline V gene has CDR1 SNHLY and CDR2 FYNNEI. The V gene end was trimmed by 3 bases and the J gene end by 2 bases; junction bases not matched to a gene: 7. The DNA of the CDR3 is TGTGCCAGCAGTGACTCGGGACTAATCACCTACGAGCAGTACTTC. Its protein product is CASSDSGLITYEQYF.

This clone was counted a single time. The V and J genes are TRBV7-2 and TRBJ2-3; D perhaps matches TRBD2 (6 bases). The CDR3 is made up of 15 amino acids. With 2 bases removed from V and 1 base from J, the gap between germline ends came to 10 bases. Germline CDR1 SGHTA, CDR2 FQGNSA. CDR3 region: CASSLNGGGTDTQYF. CDR3 DNA: TGTGCCAGCAGCTTAAACGGGGGAGGCACAGATACGCAGTATTTT.

This chain joins TRBV19 and TRBJ1-5, with a possible D match to TRBD1 (5 bases). Trimming removed 7 bases from V and 5 bases from J, with 12 bases in between. Germline CDR1 LNHDA, CDR2 SQIVND (reference sequence). The CDR3 consists of 13 residues. This chain's CDR3 is CASTVGLHQPQHF. The DNA of the CDR3 is TGTGCCAGTACCGTGGGGCTACATCAGCCCCAGCATTTT.

This clone was seen repeatedly, ten times or more. This sequence joins TRBV4-2 and TRBJ2-2; TRBD2 might be the D (7 bases). The CDR3 is made up of 18 amino acids. CDR1 is LGHNA, CDR2 YNFKEQ, per germline. V shed 5 bases and J shed 1 base, with 20 bases lying between them. The CDR3, as DNA: TGTGCCAGCAGCACAATCGGACGGGGGGCCGGGAACACCGGGGAGCTGTTTTTT. This codes for CASSTIGRGAGNTGELFF.

This sequence joins TRBV5-1 and TRBJ2-3, with a weak D call TRBD2 (6 bases). The V end was cut by 4 bases, the J end by 0 bases, with 18 bases between. The CDR3 consists of 17 residues. Germline-derived CDR1 and CDR2 are SGHRS and YFSETQ. The DNA for the CDR3 is TGCGCCAGCAGCCCAGAATCGGGAGATGCGAGCACAGATACGCAGTATTTT. It translates to CASSPESGDASTDTQYF.

V usage is TRBV10-1 and J usage is TRBJ1-6; 9 bases match TRBD1. The CDR3 covers 15 residues. Germline CDR1 and CDR2: WNHNN and SYGVQD (reference sequence). J lost 9 bases, V lost 8 bases, and 11 bases had no gene match. In DNA, the CDR3 is TGCGCCAGCTCGGGGACAGGGACTCGTAGTTCACCCCTCCACTTT. It is translated as CASSGTGTRSSPLHF.

The genes are TRBV7-9 and TRBJ2-7, with 8 bases identical to TRBD2. The germline gives CDR1 SEHNR, CDR2 FQNEAQ (reference sequence). The CDR3 totals 16 residues. The V segment lost 0 bases and the J segment 4 bases; nucleotides outside the gene matches: 8. CDR3 residues: CASSLALGLDDYEQYF. CDR3 nucleotide sequence: TGTGCCAGCAGCTTAGCACTGGGACTAGACGATTACGAGCAGTACTTC. The variable domain in full, completed from reference TRBV7-9 and TRBJ2-7, reads DTGVSQNPRHKITKRGQNVTFRCDPISEHNRLYWYRQTLGQGPEFLTYFQNEAQLEKSRLLSDRFSAERPKGSFSTLEIQRTEQGDSAMYLCASSLALGLDDYEQYFGPGTRLTVT.

The chain has TRBV18 and TRBJ1-4; a weak D match, TRBD1 (5 bases). The CDR3 sequence is 15 residues long. V lost 10 bases, J lost 0 bases, and 15 bases lay in between. The germline V gene has CDR1 KGHSH and CDR2 LQKENI. CDR3 sequence: CATHRDLATNEKLFF. The CDR3 region has the DNA TGTGCCACCCACCGGGACTTAGCAACTAATGAAAAACTGTTTTTT.

The CDR3 loop reads CASSFSTQGSGYTF. CDR3 sequence (DNA): TGTGCCAGCAGCTTCTCGACTCAGGGGAGTGGCTACACCTTC. This chain joins TRBV5-4 and TRBJ1-2, with D perhaps matching TRBD1 (6 bases). CDR3 size: 14 residues. Looked up from germline, CDR1 is SGHNT and CDR2 is YYREEE (reference sequence). The V and J ends lost 2 bases and 7 bases respectively, with 15 bases between them.

The chain combines TRBV4-2 with TRBJ1-3; D remains unclear. Germline CDR1 LGHNA, CDR2 YNFKEQ. CDR3 size: 17 residues. The V gene lost 0 bases and the J gene lost 2 bases, with 14 bases spanning the gap. The CDR3 bases are TGTGCCAGCAGCCAAGATGCCAGAAATTACGCTGGAAACACCATATATTTT. This gives the protein CASSQDARNYAGNTIYF.

This clone is a singleton in its sample. This chain connects TRBV27 to TRBJ2-7; 7 positions match TRBD1. The CDR3 loop spans 14 amino acids. V shed 3 bases, J shed 1 base, and the junction held 3 bases outside the gene matches. Germline values: CDR1 MNHEY, CDR2 SMNVEV (reference sequence). The CDR3 loop is CASSLNRGSYEQYF. The CDR3 DNA follows: TGTGCCAGCAGTTTGAACAGGGGATCCTACGAGCAGTACTTC.

The CDR3 region is CASSLYTTALYGYTF. CDR3 in DNA: TGTGCCAGCAGCTTATATACGACAGCCCTCTATGGCTACACCTTC. The chain combines TRBV5-6 with TRBJ1-2, with D possibly TRBD1 on 5 matching bases. Between the trimmed V and J ends, which lost 2 bases and 4 bases, there was a span of 15 bases. This CDR3 has 15 residues. CDR1 and CDR2 (germline): SGHDT, YYEEEE.

This clone has a handful of counts. The rearrangement joins TRBV6-5 to TRBJ1-1; D not resolved. Germline CDR1 reads MNHEY; CDR2 reads SVGAGI. The CDR3 is 13 amino acids. The V gene lost 7 bases and the J gene lost 0 bases, with 9 bases spanning the gap. CDR3 coding DNA: TGTGCCAGCACCGGGAGAGTGAACACTGAAGCTTTCTTT. Its translation: CASTGRVNTEAFF.

The J gene is TRBJ1-6, the V gene TRBV19; 7 bases map to TRBD1. Per germline, CDR1 LNHDA and CDR2 SQIVND (reference sequence). The CDR3 runs to 15 residues. V shed 8 bases, J shed 6 bases, and the junction held 10 bases outside the gene matches. The CDR3 sequence is CASGKGGNGNSPLHF. The CDR3 nucleotides are TGTGCCAGTGGGAAAGGGGGCAATGGTAATTCACCCCTCCACTTT.

This chain links TRBV7-3 with TRBJ2-1; 15 bases fit TRBD2. V trimming: 5 bases; J trimming: 7 bases; junction bases outside the gene matches: 3. Germline V gene sequence: CDR1 SGHTA, CDR2 FQGTGA. The CDR3 totals 15 residues. The CDR3 reads CASSPGLAGGNEQFF. In nucleotides, the CDR3 is TGTGCCAGCAGCCCGGGACTAGCGGGAGGAAATGAGCAGTTCTTC. The complete variable domain, with remaining parts taken from reference TRBV7-3 and TRBJ2-1, reads GAGVSQTPSNKVTEKGKYVELRCDPISGHTALYWYRQSLGQGPEFLIYFQGTGAADDSGLPNDRFFAVRPEGSVSTLKIQRTERGDSAVYLCASSPGLAGGNEQFFGPGTRLTVL.

The chain is built from TRBV28 and TRBJ1-5; 8 bases align to TRBD1. This CDR3 is built from 14 residues. After removal of 6 bases from V and 6 bases from J, the junction contained 7 bases not matched to a gene. CDR1 is MDHEN, CDR2 SYDVKM, per germline. The CDR3 is CASRTDRVGQPQHF. CDR3 nucleotides: TGTGCCAGCAGGACGGACAGGGTCGGTCAGCCCCAGCATTTT.

Only one count was recorded for this clone. The chain carries TRBV3-1 (or the pseudogene TRBV3-2) and TRBJ2-2, with no clear D. The CDR3 is made up of 13 amino acids. Trimming pared 5 bases from V and 5 bases from J, leaving 9 bases between. Germline V lookup: CDR1 LGHDT, CDR2 YNNKEL (reference sequence). As DNA, the CDR3 is TGTGCCAGCAGCGTCGTGAGTACCGGGGAGCTGTTTTTT. Its protein product is CASSVVSTGELFF.

The chain has TRBV5-1 and TRBJ2-7; 12 bases match TRBD2. Germline trimming cut 3 bases from V and 3 bases from J; bases unmatched to any gene: 4. Germline assignment: CDR1 SGHRS and CDR2 YFSETQ. CDR3 length: 15 residues. DNA for the CDR3: TGCGCCAGCAGCTACGGACTAGCGGGGTACTACGAGCAGTACTTC. Amino acids: CASSYGLAGYYEQYF.

J is TRBJ1-3 and V is TRBV4-2; D is possibly TRBD1 (6 bases). Trimming took off 0 bases at V and 2 bases at J, with 14 bases between the two ends. The CDR3 runs to 17 residues. CDR1 is LGHNA and CDR2 is YNFKEQ in the germline V gene. DNA for the CDR3: TGTGCCAGCAGCCAAGATGGGCCCCGGGACACTGGAAACACCATATATTTT. This gives the protein CASSQDGPRDTGNTIYF.

This chain uses TRBV4-3 with TRBJ1-5; D remains unclear. The V and J ends lost 0 bases and 7 bases respectively, with 10 bases between them. In germline, CDR1 is LGHNA, CDR2 YSLEER. The length of the CDR3 is 14 residues. For the CDR3, the DNA is TGCGCCAGCAGCCAAGATATTCGGCGGCAGCCCCAGCATTTT. Translating it yields CASSQDIRRQPQHF.